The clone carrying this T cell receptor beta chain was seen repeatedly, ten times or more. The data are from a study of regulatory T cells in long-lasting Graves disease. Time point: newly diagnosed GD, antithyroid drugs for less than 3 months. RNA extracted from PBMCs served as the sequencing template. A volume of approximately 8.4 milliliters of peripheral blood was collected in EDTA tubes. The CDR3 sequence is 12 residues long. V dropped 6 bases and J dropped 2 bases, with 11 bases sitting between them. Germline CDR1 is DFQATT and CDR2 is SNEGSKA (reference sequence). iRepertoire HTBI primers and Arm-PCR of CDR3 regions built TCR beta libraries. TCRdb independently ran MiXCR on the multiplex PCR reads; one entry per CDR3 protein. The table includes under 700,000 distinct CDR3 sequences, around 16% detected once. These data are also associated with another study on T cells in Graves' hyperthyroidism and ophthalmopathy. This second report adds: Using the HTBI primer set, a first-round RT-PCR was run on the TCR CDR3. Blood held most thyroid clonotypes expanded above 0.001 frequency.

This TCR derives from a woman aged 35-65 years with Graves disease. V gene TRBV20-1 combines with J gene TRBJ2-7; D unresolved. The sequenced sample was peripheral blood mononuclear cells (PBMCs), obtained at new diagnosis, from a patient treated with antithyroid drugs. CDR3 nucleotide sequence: TGCAGTGCCCCCTTGGCCCCCTACGAGCAGTACTTC. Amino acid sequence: CSAPLAPYEQYF.